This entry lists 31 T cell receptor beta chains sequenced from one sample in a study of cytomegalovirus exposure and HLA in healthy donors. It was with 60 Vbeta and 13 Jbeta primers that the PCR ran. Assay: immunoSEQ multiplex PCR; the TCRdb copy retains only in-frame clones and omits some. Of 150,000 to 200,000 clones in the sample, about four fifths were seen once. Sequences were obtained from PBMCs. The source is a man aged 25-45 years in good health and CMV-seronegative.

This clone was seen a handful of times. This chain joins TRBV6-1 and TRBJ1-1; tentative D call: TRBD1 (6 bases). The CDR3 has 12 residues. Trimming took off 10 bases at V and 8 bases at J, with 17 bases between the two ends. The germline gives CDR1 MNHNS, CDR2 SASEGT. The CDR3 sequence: CAILGQSAEAFF. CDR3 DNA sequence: TGTGCCATCCTAGGACAGTCGGCGGAAGCTTTCTTT.

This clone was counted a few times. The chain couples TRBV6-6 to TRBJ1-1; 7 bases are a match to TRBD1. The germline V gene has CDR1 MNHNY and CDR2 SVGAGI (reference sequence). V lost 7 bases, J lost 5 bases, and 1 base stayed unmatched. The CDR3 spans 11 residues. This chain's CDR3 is CASTRGTEAFF. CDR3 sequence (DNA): TGTGCCAGCACCAGGGGGACTGAAGCTTTCTTT.

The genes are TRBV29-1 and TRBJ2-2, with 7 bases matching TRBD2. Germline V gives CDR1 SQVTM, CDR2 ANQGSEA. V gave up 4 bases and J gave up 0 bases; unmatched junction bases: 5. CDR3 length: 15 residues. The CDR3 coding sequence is TGCAGCGTTGTTGGGCTAGCGGCGAACACCGGGGAGCTGTTTTTT. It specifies CSVVGLAANTGELFF.

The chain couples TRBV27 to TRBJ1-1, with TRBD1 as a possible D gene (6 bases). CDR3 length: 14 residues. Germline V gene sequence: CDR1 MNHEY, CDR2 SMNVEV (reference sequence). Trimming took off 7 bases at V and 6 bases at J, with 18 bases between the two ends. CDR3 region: CASTPHTGTSEAFF. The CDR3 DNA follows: TGTGCCAGCACCCCCCACACAGGGACCTCTGAAGCTTTCTTT.

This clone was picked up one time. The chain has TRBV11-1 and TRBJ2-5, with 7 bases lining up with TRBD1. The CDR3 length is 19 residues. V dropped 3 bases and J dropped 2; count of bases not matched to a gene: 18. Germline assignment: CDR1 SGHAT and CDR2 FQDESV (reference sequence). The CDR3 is CASSFTTGLYPNPQETQYF. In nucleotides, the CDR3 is TGTGCCAGCAGCTTTACGACAGGGCTATACCCGAATCCTCAAGAGACCCAGTACTTC.

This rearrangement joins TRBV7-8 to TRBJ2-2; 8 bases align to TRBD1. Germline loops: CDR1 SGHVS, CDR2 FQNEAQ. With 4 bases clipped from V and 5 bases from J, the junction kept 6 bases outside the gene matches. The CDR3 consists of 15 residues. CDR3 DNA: TGTGCCAGCAGCTCCGCAGGGGGCAGAACCGGGGAGCTGTTTTTT. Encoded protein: CASSSAGGRTGELFF.

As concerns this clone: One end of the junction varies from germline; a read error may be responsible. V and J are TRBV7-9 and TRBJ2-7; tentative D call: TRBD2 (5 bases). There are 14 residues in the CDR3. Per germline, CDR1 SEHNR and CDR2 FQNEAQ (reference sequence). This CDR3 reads CSSSSEGRSYEQYF. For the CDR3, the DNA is TGTTCCAGCAGCTCCGAGGGCAGGTCCTACGAGCAGTACTTC.

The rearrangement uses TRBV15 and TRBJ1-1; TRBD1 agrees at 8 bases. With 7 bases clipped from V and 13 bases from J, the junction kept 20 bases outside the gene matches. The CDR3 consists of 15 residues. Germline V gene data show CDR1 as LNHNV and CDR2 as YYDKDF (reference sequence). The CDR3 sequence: CATKGGVGQGQPGFF. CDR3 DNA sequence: TGTGCCACCAAGGGGGGGGTTGGACAGGGCCAGCCCGGTTTCTTT.

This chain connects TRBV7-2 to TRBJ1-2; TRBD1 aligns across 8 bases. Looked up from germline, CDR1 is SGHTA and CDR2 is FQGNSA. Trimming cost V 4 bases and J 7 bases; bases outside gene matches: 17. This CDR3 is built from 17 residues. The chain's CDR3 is CASSWDGGGQGASGYTF. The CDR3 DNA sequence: TGTGCCAGCAGCTGGGATGGGGGTGGGCAGGGGGCTTCTGGCTACACCTTC.

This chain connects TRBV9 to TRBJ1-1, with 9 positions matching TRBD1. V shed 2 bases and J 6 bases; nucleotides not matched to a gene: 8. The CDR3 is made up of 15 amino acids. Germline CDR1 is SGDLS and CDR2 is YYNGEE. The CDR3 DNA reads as TGTGCCAGCAGCGTTACAGGGGGCCCCGGGGCTGAAGCTTTCTTT. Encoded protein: CASSVTGGPGAEAFF.

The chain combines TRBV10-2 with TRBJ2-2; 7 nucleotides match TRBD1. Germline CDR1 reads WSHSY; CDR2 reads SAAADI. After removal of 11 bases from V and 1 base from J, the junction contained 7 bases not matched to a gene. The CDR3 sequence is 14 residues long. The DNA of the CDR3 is TGCGCCTTCAAGGGGGCGGAGAACACCGGGGAGCTGTTTTTT. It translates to CAFKGAENTGELFF.

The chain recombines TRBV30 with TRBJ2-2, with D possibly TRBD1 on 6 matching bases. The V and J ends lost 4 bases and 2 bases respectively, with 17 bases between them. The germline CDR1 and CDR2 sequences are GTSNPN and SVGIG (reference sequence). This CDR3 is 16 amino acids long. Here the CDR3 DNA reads TGTGCCTGGATACCAGCCAGGGGTTTTAACACCGGGGAGCTGTTTTTT. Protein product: CAWIPARGFNTGELFF.

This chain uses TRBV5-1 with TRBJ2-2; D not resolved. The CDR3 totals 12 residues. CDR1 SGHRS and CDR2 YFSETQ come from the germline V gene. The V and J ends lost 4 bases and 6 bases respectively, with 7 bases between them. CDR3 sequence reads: CASSLEPGELFF. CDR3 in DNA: TGCGCCAGCAGCCTGGAGCCCGGGGAGCTGTTTTTT.

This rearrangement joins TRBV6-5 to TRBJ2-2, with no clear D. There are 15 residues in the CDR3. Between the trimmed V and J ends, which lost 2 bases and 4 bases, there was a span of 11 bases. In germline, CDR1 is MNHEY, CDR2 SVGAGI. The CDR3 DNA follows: TGTGCCAGCAGTTACCTCCTGAGATCCACCGGGGAGCTGTTTTTT. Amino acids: CASSYLLRSTGELFF.

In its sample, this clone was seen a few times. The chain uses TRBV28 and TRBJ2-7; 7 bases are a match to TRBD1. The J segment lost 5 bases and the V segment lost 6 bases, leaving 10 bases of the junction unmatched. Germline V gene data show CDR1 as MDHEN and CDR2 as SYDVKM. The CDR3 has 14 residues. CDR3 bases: TGTGCCAGCAGCCCCGGGACAGAATTCAACGAGCAGTACTTC. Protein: CASSPGTEFNEQYF.

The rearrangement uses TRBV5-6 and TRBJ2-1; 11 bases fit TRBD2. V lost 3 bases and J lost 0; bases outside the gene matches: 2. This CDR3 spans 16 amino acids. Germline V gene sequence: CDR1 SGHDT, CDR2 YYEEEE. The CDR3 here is CASSSTSGSSYNEQFF. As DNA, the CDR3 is TGTGCCAGCAGCTCCACTAGCGGGAGCTCCTACAATGAGCAGTTCTTC.

The CDR3 DNA reads as TGTGCCAGCAGTAAAGGACAGGGCCGCGGAGCTTTCTTT. It codes for CASSKGQGRGAFF. The J gene is TRBJ1-1, the V gene TRBV27; TRBD1 aligns across 8 bases. Germline loops: CDR1 MNHEY, CDR2 SMNVEV (reference sequence). J was trimmed by 10 bases and V by 5 bases; bases with no gene match: 9. The CDR3 extends over 13 amino acids.

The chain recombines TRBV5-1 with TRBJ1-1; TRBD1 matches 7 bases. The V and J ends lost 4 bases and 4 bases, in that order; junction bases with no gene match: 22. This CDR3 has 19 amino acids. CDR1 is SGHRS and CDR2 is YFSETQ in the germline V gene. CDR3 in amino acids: CASSRVRDRVSEWSTEAFF. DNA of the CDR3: TGCGCCAGCAGCCGGGTCCGGGACAGAGTTTCGGAGTGGAGCACTGAAGCTTTCTTT.

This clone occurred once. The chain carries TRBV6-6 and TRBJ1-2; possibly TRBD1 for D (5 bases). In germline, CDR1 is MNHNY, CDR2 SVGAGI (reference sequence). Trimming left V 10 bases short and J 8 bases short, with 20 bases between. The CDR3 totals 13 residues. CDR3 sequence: CATYTGGAYGYTF. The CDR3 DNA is TGTGCCACTTACACGGGGGGAGCTTACGGCTACACCTTC.

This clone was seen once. The CDR3 DNA follows: TGTGCCAGCAGCGTAGCAGGCAACTATGGCTACACCTTC. This sequence encodes CASSVAGNYGYTF. The chain links TRBV9 to TRBJ1-2, with unresolved D. Trimming shortened V by 0 bases and J by 2 bases, and 5 bases separated the two germline ends. The germline V gene has CDR1 SGDLS and CDR2 YYNGEE. The CDR3 is 13 amino acids.

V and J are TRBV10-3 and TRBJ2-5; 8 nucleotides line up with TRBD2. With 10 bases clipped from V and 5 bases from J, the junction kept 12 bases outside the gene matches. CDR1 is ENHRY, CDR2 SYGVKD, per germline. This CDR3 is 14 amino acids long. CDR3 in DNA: TGTGCCACCAGGGGCGGGGGGCCGGGGGAGACCCAGTACTTC. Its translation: CATRGGGPGETQYF.

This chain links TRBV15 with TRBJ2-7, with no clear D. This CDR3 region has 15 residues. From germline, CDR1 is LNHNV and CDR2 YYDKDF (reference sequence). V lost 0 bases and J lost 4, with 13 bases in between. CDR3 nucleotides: TGTGCCACCAGCAGAGATAGGAGCGAAAGATACGAGCAGTACTTC. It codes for CATSRDRSERYEQYF.

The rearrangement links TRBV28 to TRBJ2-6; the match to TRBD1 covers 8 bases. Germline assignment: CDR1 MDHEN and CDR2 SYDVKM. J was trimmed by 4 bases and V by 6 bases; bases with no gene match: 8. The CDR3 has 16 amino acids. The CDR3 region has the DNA TGTGCCAGCAGACTCACAGGGGGTACAGGGGCCAACGTCCTGACTTTC. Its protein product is CASRLTGGTGANVLTF.

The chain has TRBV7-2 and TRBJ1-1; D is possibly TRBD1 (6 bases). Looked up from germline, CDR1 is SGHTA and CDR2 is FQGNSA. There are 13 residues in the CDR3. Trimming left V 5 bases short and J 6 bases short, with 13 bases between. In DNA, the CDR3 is TGTGCCAGCAGCACAAAAGAGGGGGCTGAAGCTTTCTTT. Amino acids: CASSTKEGAEAFF.

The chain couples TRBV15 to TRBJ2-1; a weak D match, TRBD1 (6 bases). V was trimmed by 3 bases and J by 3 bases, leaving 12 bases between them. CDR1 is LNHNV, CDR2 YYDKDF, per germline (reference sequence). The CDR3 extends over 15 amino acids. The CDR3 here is CATSRGRDNYNEQFF. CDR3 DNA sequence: TGTGCCACCAGCAGGGGCCGGGACAACTACAATGAGCAGTTCTTC.

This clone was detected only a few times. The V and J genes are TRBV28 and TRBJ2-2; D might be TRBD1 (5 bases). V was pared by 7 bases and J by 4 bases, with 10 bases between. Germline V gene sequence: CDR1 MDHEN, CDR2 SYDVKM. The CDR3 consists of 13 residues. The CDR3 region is CASTSGSTGELFF. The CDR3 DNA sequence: TGTGCCAGCACGTCAGGGTCCACCGGGGAGCTGTTTTTT.

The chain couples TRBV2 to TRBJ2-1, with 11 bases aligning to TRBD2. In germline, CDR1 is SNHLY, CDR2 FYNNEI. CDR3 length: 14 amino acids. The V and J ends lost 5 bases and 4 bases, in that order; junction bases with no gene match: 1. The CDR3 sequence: CASSLAGGYNEQFF. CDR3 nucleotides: TGTGCCAGCAGTCTAGCGGGAGGTTACAATGAGCAGTTCTTC. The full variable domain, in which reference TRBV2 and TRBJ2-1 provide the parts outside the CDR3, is EPEVTQTPSHQVTQMGQEVILRCVPISNHLYFYWYRQILGQKVEFLVSFYNNEISEKSEIFDDQFSVERPDGSNFTLKIRSTKLEDSAMYFCASSLAGGYNEQFFGPGTRLTVL.

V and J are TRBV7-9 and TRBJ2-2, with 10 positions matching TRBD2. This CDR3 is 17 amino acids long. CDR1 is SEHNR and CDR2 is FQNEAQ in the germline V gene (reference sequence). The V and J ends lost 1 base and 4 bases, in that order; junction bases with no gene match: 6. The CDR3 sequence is CASSLDLAGVATGELFF. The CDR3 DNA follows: TGTGCCAGCAGCTTAGACCTAGCGGGAGTGGCCACCGGGGAGCTGTTTTTT. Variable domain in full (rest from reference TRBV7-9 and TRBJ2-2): DTGVSQNPRHKITKRGQNVTFRCDPISEHNRLYWYRQTLGQGPEFLTYFQNEAQLEKSRLLSDRFSAERPKGSFSTLEIQRTEQGDSAMYLCASSLDLAGVATGELFFGEGSRLTVL.

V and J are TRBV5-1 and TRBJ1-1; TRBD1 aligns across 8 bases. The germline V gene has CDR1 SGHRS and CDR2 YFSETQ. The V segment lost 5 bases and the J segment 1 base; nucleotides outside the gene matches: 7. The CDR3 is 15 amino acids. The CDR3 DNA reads TGCGCCAGCAGGAGTCGGGACAGGAGGAACACTGAAGCTTTCTTT. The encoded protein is CASRSRDRRNTEAFF.

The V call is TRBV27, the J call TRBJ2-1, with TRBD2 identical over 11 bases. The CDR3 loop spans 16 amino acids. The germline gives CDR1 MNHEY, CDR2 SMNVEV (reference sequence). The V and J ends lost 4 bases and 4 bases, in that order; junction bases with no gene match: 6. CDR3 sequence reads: CASSSGTSGGYNEQFF. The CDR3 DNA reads TGTGCCAGCAGTTCGGGTACTAGCGGGGGATACAATGAGCAGTTCTTC.

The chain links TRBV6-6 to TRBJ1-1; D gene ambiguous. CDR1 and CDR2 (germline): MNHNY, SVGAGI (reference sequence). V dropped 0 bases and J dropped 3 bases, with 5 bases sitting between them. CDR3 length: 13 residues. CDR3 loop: CASSYSRDTEAFF. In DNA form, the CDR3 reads TGTGCCAGCAGTTACTCCCGGGACACTGAAGCTTTCTTT.